A selection of T cell receptor beta chains follows, all from one sample in a study of blood T cell repertoires in COVID-19. Only in-frame clones appear in the TCRdb table, and some are missing; sequencing was by immunoSEQ multiplex PCR. The sample includes over 150,000 clones, about 80% of them seen just once. Sequenced material: peripheral blood. The source of these receptors is a human donor in a cohort sampled during active COVID-19. Each CDR3 is given with its conserved first and last residue. The D gene is left open where the match is weak. Size is stated for part of the rows, as once, few or many counts, or as a class when the clone is expanded.

v_gene: TRBV6-5
j_gene: TRBJ1-1
abundance: -
d_gene: TRBD1
CDR3nt: TGTGCCAGCATCAACAGGGGAGGCACTGAAGCTTTCTTT
CDR3aa: CASINRGGTEAFF

v_gene: TRBV7-9
j_gene: TRBJ1-1
abundance: once
d_gene: -
CDR3nt: TGTGCCAGCTATCTTCGGGGAGGGGACACTGAAGCTTTCTTT
CDR3aa: CASYLRGGDTEAFF

v_gene: TRBV4-1
j_gene: TRBJ1-6
abundance: -
d_gene: -
CDR3nt: TGCGCCAGCAGCCAAGTGCTGGGCAGGGGTAATTCACCCCTCCACTTT
CDR3aa: CASSQVLGRGNSPLHF

v_gene: TRBV9
j_gene: TRBJ1-1
abundance: -
d_gene: TRBD1
CDR3nt: TGTGCCAGCAGCGAGACAGGGGGCGGCCACACTGAAGCTTTCTTT
CDR3aa: CASSETGGGHTEAFF

v_gene: TRBV12-3/TRBV12-4
j_gene: TRBJ2-7
abundance: -
d_gene: -
CDR3nt: TGTGCCAGCAGTTTTACAGGGGGGGGCGAGCAGTACTTC
CDR3aa: CASSFTGGGEQYF

v_gene: TRBV15
j_gene: TRBJ1-2
abundance: -
d_gene: TRBD1
CDR3nt: TGTGCCACCAGCGGATACAGGGGGGTCAACTATGGCTACACCTTC
CDR3aa: CATSGYRGVNYGYTF

v_gene: TRBV6-1
j_gene: TRBJ1-2
abundance: -
d_gene: -
CDR3nt: TGTGCCAGCAGTGAATGGGGGCAGGCGTTC
CDR3aa: CASSEWGQAF

v_gene: TRBV19
j_gene: TRBJ2-2
abundance: -
d_gene: TRBD2
CDR3nt: TGTGCCGCGAACAGCGGGGTGAACACCGGGGAGCTGTTTTTT
CDR3aa: CAANSGVNTGELFF

v_gene: TRBV11-2
j_gene: TRBJ2-5
abundance: -
d_gene: TRBD2
CDR3nt: TGTGCCAGCAGCCCTAGGGGCTGGGCTAGCGGGGGGATAAAAGAGACCCAGTACTTC
CDR3aa: CASSPRGWASGGIKETQYF

v_gene: TRBV10-3
j_gene: TRBJ2-7
abundance: -
d_gene: TRBD1
CDR3nt: TGTGCCATCAGCTACGGGGACAGGGGCTCCTACGAGCAGTACTTC
CDR3aa: CAISYGDRGSYEQYF

v_gene: TRBV11-1
j_gene: TRBJ2-2
abundance: -
d_gene: -
CDR3nt: TGTGCCAGCAGCTTATTCAGCACCGGGGAGCTGTTTTTT
CDR3aa: CASSLFSTGELFF

v_gene: TRBV20-1
j_gene: TRBJ2-7
abundance: -
d_gene: -
CDR3nt: TGCAGTGCTAGTCCTCGGGCGGAGGATTACGAGCAGTACTTC
CDR3aa: CSASPRAEDYEQYF

v_gene: TRBV30
j_gene: TRBJ2-7
abundance: -
d_gene: -
CDR3nt: TGTGCCTGGGGTTTGACTAGGGCAGGGTATGACCACGAGCAGTACTTC
CDR3aa: CAWGLTRAGYDHEQYF

v_gene: TRBV13
j_gene: TRBJ2-7
abundance: -
d_gene: TRBD1
CDR3nt: TGTGCCAGCAGCTTCCTTTCGCAGGGGGTCTACGAGCAGTACTTC
CDR3aa: CASSFLSQGVYEQYF

v_gene: TRBV6-1
j_gene: TRBJ1-2
abundance: once
d_gene: -
CDR3nt: TGTGCCAGCAGTGAAGCGGGCAGGGGCGCGGATGGCTACACCTTC
CDR3aa: CASSEAGRGADGYTF

v_gene: TRBV10-3
j_gene: TRBJ2-1
abundance: -
d_gene: -
CDR3nt: TGTGCCATCAGCCGACTAGGGCCTGAGCAGTTCTTC
CDR3aa: CAISRLGPEQFF

v_gene: TRBV14
j_gene: TRBJ1-2
abundance: -
d_gene: -
CDR3nt: TGTGCCAGCAGCCAACAGGGTGCGGCGGATGGCTACACCTTC
CDR3aa: CASSQQGAADGYTF

v_gene: TRBV24-1
j_gene: TRBJ1-2
abundance: -
d_gene: -
CDR3nt: TGTGCCACCGGGGAGCCAACCTACCTTACACTGACGGTCCCTGCCCTCTATGGCTACACCTTC
CDR3aa: CATGEPTYLTLTVPALYGYTF

v_gene: TRBV4-1
j_gene: TRBJ2-1
abundance: -
d_gene: TRBD2
CDR3nt: TGCGCCAGCAGCCACTCAGCGGGGACGGAGCAGTTCTTC
CDR3aa: CASSHSAGTEQFF

v_gene: TRBV13
j_gene: TRBJ1-4
abundance: -
d_gene: -
CDR3nt: TGTGCCAGCAGCCGCAGACAGGAAGTAGATGAAAAACTGTTTTTT
CDR3aa: CASSRRQEVDEKLFF

v_gene: TRBV7-6
j_gene: TRBJ1-1
abundance: -
d_gene: TRBD1
CDR3nt: TGTGCCAGCAGTTTATGGACAGGCATGAACACTGAAGCTTTCTTT
CDR3aa: CASSLWTGMNTEAFF

v_gene: TRBV2
j_gene: TRBJ1-1
abundance: -
d_gene: -
CDR3nt: TGTGCCAGCTGGGACAACTTGAACACTGAAGCTTTCTTT
CDR3aa: CASWDNLNTEAFF

v_gene: TRBV6-6
j_gene: TRBJ1-2
abundance: once
d_gene: TRBD1
CDR3nt: TGTGCCAGCAGTCCCGACAGGGCTGACTATGGCTACACCTTC
CDR3aa: CASSPDRADYGYTF

v_gene: TRBV7-6
j_gene: TRBJ2-7
abundance: -
d_gene: TRBD2
CDR3nt: TGTGCCAGCAGCTCGCTAGCGGGGGCCGGGTCCTACGAGCAGTACTTC
CDR3aa: CASSSLAGAGSYEQYF

v_gene: TRBV9
j_gene: TRBJ2-2
abundance: -
d_gene: -
CDR3nt: TGTGCCAGCAGCGTAGCGACTAGTCTGACCGGGGAGCTGTTTTTT
CDR3aa: CASSVATSLTGELFF

v_gene: TRBV7-3
j_gene: TRBJ2-1
abundance: -
d_gene: -
CDR3nt: TGTGCCAGCAGCTTAGGCGGTGAGCAGTTCTTC
CDR3aa: CASSLGGEQFF

v_gene: TRBV13
j_gene: TRBJ2-7
abundance: -
d_gene: TRBD1
CDR3nt: TGTGCCAGCAGCCTCGGGACAGAATCGTACGAGCAGTACTTC
CDR3aa: CASSLGTESYEQYF

v_gene: TRBV7-9
j_gene: TRBJ1-2
abundance: -
d_gene: -
CDR3nt: TGTGCCAGCAGCTTAGTCGCGTCAGGGGAGGGTGGCTACACCTTC
CDR3aa: CASSLVASGEGGYTF

v_gene: TRBV4-1
j_gene: TRBJ1-1
abundance: -
d_gene: TRBD1
CDR3nt: TGCGCCAGCAGCCTCCGGGACAGGGAGGAGAACACTGAAGCTTTCTTT
CDR3aa: CASSLRDREENTEAFF

v_gene: TRBV9
j_gene: TRBJ1-3
abundance: -
d_gene: -
CDR3nt: TGTGCCAGCAGCGTTAAAGCAGAACAGGGCGCAAACACCATATATTTT
CDR3aa: CASSVKAEQGANTIYF

v_gene: TRBV9
j_gene: TRBJ1-2
abundance: few
d_gene: TRBD1
CDR3nt: TGTGCCAGCAGCTCCCCGACAGGGTATGGCTACACCTTC
CDR3aa: CASSSPTGYGYTF

v_gene: TRBV5-1
j_gene: TRBJ2-1
abundance: -
d_gene: TRBD2
CDR3nt: TGCGCCAGCTCCGGACTAGCGGCGAATGAGCAGTTCTTC
CDR3aa: CASSGLAANEQFF

v_gene: TRBV14
j_gene: TRBJ2-7
abundance: many
d_gene: TRBD1
CDR3nt: TGTGCCAGCAGGAAAACAGGGGTACCAACCTACGAGCAGTACTTC
CDR3aa: CASRKTGVPTYEQYF

v_gene: TRBV7-6
j_gene: TRBJ2-7
abundance: -
d_gene: TRBD1
CDR3nt: TGTGCCAGCCGCGGACAGGCTAACTCCGAGCAGTACTTC
CDR3aa: CASRGQANSEQYF

v_gene: TRBV5-1
j_gene: TRBJ1-1
abundance: -
d_gene: -
CDR3nt: TGCGCCAGCAGAGGACTCAGCTTCACTGAAGCTTTCTTT
CDR3aa: CASRGLSFTEAFF

v_gene: TRBV9
j_gene: TRBJ2-3
abundance: -
d_gene: TRBD2
CDR3nt: TGTGCCAGCAGTGCCGGGACTATCGGCACAGATACGCAGTATTTT
CDR3aa: CASSAGTIGTDTQYF

v_gene: TRBV6-1
j_gene: TRBJ1-5
abundance: -
d_gene: -
CDR3nt: TGTGCCAGCAGTGAAACACCCGGGGGAAGGGGATCTTCTTTCGATCAGCCCCAGCATTTT
CDR3aa: CASSETPGGRGSSFDQPQHF

v_gene: TRBV25-1
j_gene: TRBJ1-5
abundance: -
d_gene: -
CDR3nt: TGTGCCAGCAGTGAATTCGGGGGAAATCAGCCCCAGCATTTT
CDR3aa: CASSEFGGNQPQHF

v_gene: TRBV4-1
j_gene: TRBJ2-1
abundance: -
d_gene: -
CDR3nt: TGCGCCAGCAGCCCGAACAGGGTTGAGCAGTTCTTC
CDR3aa: CASSPNRVEQFF

v_gene: TRBV4-1
j_gene: TRBJ2-1
abundance: -
d_gene: TRBD2
CDR3nt: TGCGCCAGCAGCCAAATGCTGGGCGGGGGTATCCGCAATGAGCAGTTCTTC
CDR3aa: CASSQMLGGGIRNEQFF

v_gene: TRBV24-1
j_gene: TRBJ2-1
abundance: -
d_gene: -
CDR3nt: TGTGCCACCAGTGATTTGCAGGGTAAAGTGCAGTTCTTC
CDR3aa: CATSDLQGKVQFF

v_gene: TRBV11-3
j_gene: TRBJ1-1
abundance: -
d_gene: TRBD1
CDR3nt: TGTGCCAGCAGCTTATTAGGGGGCGCTGAAGCTTTCTTT
CDR3aa: CASSLLGGAEAFF

v_gene: TRBV10-3
j_gene: TRBJ1-4
abundance: -
d_gene: TRBD1
CDR3nt: TGTGCCATCAGTGGCGGACAGGGGGACGGGGAAAAACTGTTTTTT
CDR3aa: CAISGGQGDGEKLFF

v_gene: TRBV29-1
j_gene: TRBJ1-1
abundance: -
d_gene: -
CDR3nt: TGCAGCGTCTACTCAGGGTTGGGCACTGAAGCTTTCTTT
CDR3aa: CSVYSGLGTEAFF

v_gene: TRBV7-2
j_gene: TRBJ2-7
abundance: -
d_gene: TRBD2
CDR3nt: TGTGCCAGCAGCTATAGGACTAGCGGGGCCTACGAGCAGTACTTC
CDR3aa: CASSYRTSGAYEQYF